These 27 T cell receptor beta chains were all obtained from the same sample, sequenced in a study of cytomegalovirus exposure and HLA in healthy donors (dated by TCRdb to between 2016 and 2019). Libraries were constructed by the immunoSEQ multiplex PCR assay. The multiplex PCR relied on a mix of 60 forward primers for TCR Vbeta segments and 13 reverse primers for TCR Jbeta segments. TCRdb took over this immuneACCESS table, retaining in-frame rearrangements with V and J assigned. Such tables are incomplete; in checked studies, under half of the missing clones stem from an unresolved V gene, and the remainder is unexplained. A total of 100,000 to 150,000 clones appear in this sample, approximately 80% of them only once. Of the sample, roughly 4.2% is held by the ten largest clones. Material: PBMCs. All receptors derive from a male donor in good health and CMV-seropositive.

The chain employs TRBV11-1 and TRBJ2-3; 9 positions match TRBD1. Germline V lookup: CDR1 SGHAT, CDR2 FQDESV (reference sequence). V dropped 1 base and J dropped 11; count of bases not matched to a gene: 1. The CDR3 runs 12 residues. CDR3 bases: TGTGCCAGCAGCTTAGGGACAGGGGAGCAGTATTTT. This sequence encodes CASSLGTGEQYF.

The V gene is TRBV5-4, the J gene TRBJ2-7; TRBD2 is a possible D gene (5 bases). Looked up from germline, CDR1 is SGHNT and CDR2 is YYREEE (reference sequence). The CDR3 has 13 amino acids. Trimming removed 3 bases at V and 7 bases at J, with 14 bases between. CDR3 sequence reads: CASSSRVGGEQYF. CDR3 sequence (DNA): TGTGCCAGCAGCTCGAGAGTAGGAGGAGAGCAGTACTTC.

This rearrangement joins TRBV7-3 to TRBJ2-3; 9 bases map to TRBD1. Germline CDR1 and CDR2: SGHTA and FQGTGA. The CDR3 totals 15 residues. J gave up 1 base and V 4 bases, and 3 bases lay outside the gene matches. The CDR3 DNA reads as TGTGCCAGCAGCTCCGGGACAGGGCGCACAGATACGCAGTATTTT. Its translation: CASSSGTGRTDTQYF.

The chain carries TRBV10-3 and TRBJ1-2; D remains ambiguous. Trimming took off 0 bases at V and 6 bases at J, with 11 bases between the two ends. CDR1 is ENHRY and CDR2 is SYGVKD in the germline V gene. CDR3 length: 14 residues. The CDR3 nucleotides are TGTGCCATCAGTGAGTCGAGGCAAATTAATGGCTACACCTTC. It translates to CAISESRQINGYTF.

This clone was recorded only once. The chain employs TRBV7-8 and TRBJ2-3; 7 bases align to TRBD2. After removal of 5 bases from V and 5 bases from J, the junction contained 16 bases not matched to a gene. Germline values: CDR1 SGHVS, CDR2 FQNEAQ. CDR3 length equals 17 residues. The CDR3 protein is CASSPDLGGGPVDTQYF. In DNA, the CDR3 is TGTGCCAGCAGCCCAGACCTCGGGGGAGGGCCAGTAGATACGCAGTATTTT.

The V gene is TRBV28, the J gene TRBJ1-5; D may be TRBD1 (5 bases). The CDR3 is 15 amino acids. V gave up 3 bases and J gave up 7 bases, with 16 bases separating them. Per germline, CDR1 MDHEN and CDR2 SYDVKM. CDR3 in DNA: TGTGCCAGCAGTTTCTCCCCAGGGTCACGGCAGCCCCAGCATTTT. Encoded protein: CASSFSPGSRQPQHF.

The chain combines TRBV9 with TRBJ1-1, with TRBD1 identical over 8 bases. J was trimmed by 5 bases and V by 0 bases; bases with no gene match: 6. The CDR3 covers 15 residues. The V gene's germline CDR1 is SGDLS and CDR2 YYNGEE. The CDR3 bases are TGTGCCAGCAGCGTAGGAACAGGGGGATGGACTGAAGCTTTCTTT. The encoded protein is CASSVGTGGWTEAFF.

The chain joins TRBV6-5 to TRBJ1-5, with a possible D match to TRBD1 (5 bases). V was pared by 4 bases and J by 2 bases, with 15 bases between. This CDR3 region has 16 residues. Germline values: CDR1 MNHEY, CDR2 SVGAGI. In DNA, the CDR3 is TGTGCCAGCAGTTTGTTCTCTCTAGGGGGCAATCAGCCCCAGCATTTT. Translating it yields CASSLFSLGGNQPQHF.

V and J are TRBV28 and TRBJ2-4; 7 nucleotides line up with TRBD1. V trimming: 7 bases; J trimming: 2 bases; junction bases outside the gene matches: 11. There are 16 residues in the CDR3. The germline V gene has CDR1 MDHEN and CDR2 SYDVKM. As DNA, the CDR3 is TGTGCCAGCAATTCGCTAGGGGGCGCAACCAAAAACATTCAGTACTTC. Translated, it gives CASNSLGGATKNIQYF.

CDR3 residues: CASSYSPVVMNTEAFF. The CDR3 DNA is TGTGCCAGCAGTTACTCACCTGTAGTCATGAACACTGAAGCTTTCTTT. The rearrangement links TRBV6-5 to TRBJ1-1; D gene uncertain. Trimming cost V 0 bases and J 0 bases, with 11 bases left between them. The CDR3 runs 16 residues. CDR1 and CDR2 (germline): MNHEY, SVGAGI.

V usage is TRBV5-1 and J usage is TRBJ2-3; tentative D call: TRBD1 (6 bases). V dropped 3 bases and J dropped 4 bases, with 12 bases sitting between them. Germline loops: CDR1 SGHRS, CDR2 YFSETQ. This CDR3 has 14 amino acids. CDR3 coding DNA: TGCGCCAGCAGCTCTGTACAGGGTGCAGATACGCAGTATTTT. Amino acids: CASSSVQGADTQYF.

The chain joins TRBV2 to TRBJ2-1; possibly TRBD2 for D (5 bases). Trimming left V 2 bases short and J 0 bases short, with 11 bases between. Germline CDR1 SNHLY, CDR2 FYNNEI. The CDR3 loop spans 16 amino acids. This chain's CDR3 is CASSERLATSYNEQFF. The CDR3, as DNA: TGTGCCAGCAGTGAAAGGCTAGCAACCTCCTACAATGAGCAGTTCTTC.

In its sample, this clone was seen a few times. The rearrangement links TRBV5-1 to TRBJ2-1; TRBD2 is a possible D gene (5 bases). Between the trimmed V and J ends, which lost 2 bases and 8 bases, there was a span of 11 bases. The CDR3 is made up of 13 amino acids. Germline-derived CDR1 and CDR2 are SGHRS and YFSETQ. As DNA, the CDR3 is TGCGCCAGCAGCTTACCTTCCGGGGATGAGCAGTTCTTC. This translates into CASSLPSGDEQFF.

The chain couples TRBV10-3 to TRBJ2-7; 8 nucleotides match TRBD1. V was clipped by 9 bases and J by 2 bases; unmatched bases: 9. Germline values: CDR1 ENHRY, CDR2 SYGVKD. This CDR3 has 14 amino acids. CDR3 region: CAILTGTGTYEQYF. The CDR3 nucleotides read TGTGCCATACTTACCGGGACAGGCACCTACGAGCAGTACTTC.

This clone appeared a single time. The chain uses TRBV9 and TRBJ1-2; 11 nucleotides line up with TRBD1. CDR1 SGDLS and CDR2 YYNGEE come from the germline V gene. The CDR3 extends over 16 amino acids. V shed 4 bases and J 0 bases; nucleotides not matched to a gene: 5. The CDR3 loop reads CASSPQGQGANYGYTF. DNA of the CDR3: TGTGCCAGCAGCCCCCAGGGACAGGGGGCTAACTATGGCTACACCTTC.

This clone was counted only a few times. The chain combines TRBV18 with TRBJ2-7; a possible D gene is TRBD2 (5 bases). Germline lookup yields CDR1 KGHSH and CDR2 LQKENI. The V end lost 2 bases, the J end lost 2 bases, and 13 bases lay between the germline ends. CDR3 length equals 15 residues. The CDR3 DNA follows: TGTGCCAGCTCACCAAGGAGGATTGAAGCCTACGAGCAGTACTTC. It codes for CASSPRRIEAYEQYF.

The chain links TRBV6-6 to TRBJ1-6; TRBD1 aligns across 8 bases. This CDR3 is 15 amino acids long. Trimming removed 5 bases from V and 10 bases from J; junction bases left unmatched: 10. CDR1 and CDR2 from the germline V gene are MNHNY and SVGAGI (reference sequence). The CDR3 nucleotides read TGTGCCAGCAGTACGTTGACAGGGGTCCTCTCACCCCTCCACTTT. This codes for CASSTLTGVLSPLHF.

Here the CDR3 DNA reads TGCAGCGTTGAGAAGGGACAGGTAGACACTGAAGCTTTCTTT. Protein sequence: CSVEKGQVDTEAFF. This chain joins TRBV29-1 and TRBJ1-1; 8 nucleotides align to TRBD1. With 3 bases clipped from V and 3 bases from J, the junction kept 6 bases outside the gene matches. The germline V gene has CDR1 SQVTM and CDR2 ANQGSEA. The CDR3 runs 14 residues.

This clone appeared a few times. V gene TRBV5-1 combines with J gene TRBJ2-3, with 7 bases aligning to TRBD2. The V gene end was trimmed by 0 bases and the J gene end by 0 bases; junction bases not matched to a gene: 7. In germline, CDR1 is SGHRS, CDR2 YFSETQ. CDR3 length: 17 residues. Written as DNA, the CDR3 is TGCGCCAGCAGCTTGGGGGCTAGCGGTCCTAGCACAGATACGCAGTATTTT. It encodes CASSLGASGPSTDTQYF. The full variable domain, with the rest looked up from reference TRBV5-1 and TRBJ2-3, is KAGVTQTPRYLIKTRGQQVTLSCSPISGHRSVSWYQQTPGQGLQFLFEYFSETQRNKGNFPGRFSGRQFSNSRSEMNVSTLELGDSALYLCASSLGASGPSTDTQYFGPGTRLTVL.

The J gene is TRBJ2-2, the V gene TRBV28; 9 bases are a match to TRBD1. V was pared by 6 bases and J by 6 bases, with 5 bases of the junction left unmatched. The length of the CDR3 is 14 residues. Germline V CDR1 and CDR2: MDHEN, SYDVKM. The CDR3 here is CASSPDRGSGELFF. For the CDR3, the DNA is TGTGCCAGCAGCCCCGACAGGGGGTCCGGGGAGCTGTTTTTT.

This clone appeared once. V and J are TRBV27 and TRBJ1-1; possibly TRBD1 for D (5 bases). This CDR3 contains 14 residues. Germline CDR1 reads MNHEY; CDR2 reads SMNVEV (reference sequence). The V and J ends lost 4 bases and 9 bases respectively, with 18 bases between them. CDR3 residues: CASSSPSNRLQAFF. The CDR3 DNA is TGTGCCAGCAGTTCTCCATCGAACAGGTTACAAGCTTTCTTT.

The chain carries TRBV15 and TRBJ2-5; 7 bases are shared with TRBD1. V was pared by 5 bases and J by 10 bases, with 13 bases of the junction left unmatched. From germline, CDR1 is LNHNV and CDR2 YYDKDF (reference sequence). The CDR3 sequence is 14 residues long. The CDR3 nucleotides are TGTGCCACCAGCGGGTACCGGGACAGAAACTTCCAGTACTTC. Its protein is CATSGYRDRNFQYF.

The sample holds a few counts of this clone. This chain links TRBV25-1 with TRBJ2-3; TRBD2 agrees at 11 bases. This CDR3 comprises 18 residues. Germline values: CDR1 MGHDK, CDR2 SYGVNS. V dropped 4 bases and J dropped 0; count of bases not matched to a gene: 9. CDR3 nucleotides: TGTGCCAGCAGTGGGTACCTCAGGACTAGCGGGAGCACAGATACGCAGTATTTT. As protein: CASSGYLRTSGSTDTQYF.

This clone was detected a few times. The chain joins TRBV28 to TRBJ2-7; 11 bases line up with TRBD2. CDR1 is MDHEN, CDR2 SYDVKM, per germline. The CDR3 contains 15 residues. V shed 5 bases and J 1 base; nucleotides not matched to a gene: 4. Here the CDR3 reads CASSRTSGRSYEQYF. The CDR3 DNA is TGTGCCAGCAGTCGAACTAGCGGGAGATCCTACGAGCAGTACTTC.

This chain joins TRBV5-1 and TRBJ2-3; 9 bases map to TRBD2. The junction had 8 bases not matched to a gene; V was cut back by 5 bases and J by 4 bases. The CDR3 is made up of 15 amino acids. The germline V gene has CDR1 SGHRS and CDR2 YFSETQ. The CDR3 region is CASRFSGRIPDTQYF. The CDR3 DNA is TGCGCCAGCAGGTTTAGCGGGAGAATTCCAGATACGCAGTATTTT.

As for this clone: The same CDR3 also results from other DNA sequences found in this sample. The V and J genes are TRBV10-3 and TRBJ2-7, with 8 bases aligning to TRBD2. The V and J ends lost 10 bases and 4 bases, in that order; junction bases with no gene match: 15. This CDR3 is built from 15 residues. Germline V lookup: CDR1 ENHRY, CDR2 SYGVKD. The CDR3 bases are TGTGCCACCGACTCGGGGGGGAGAGCGGCGTACGAGCAGTACTTC. Translating it yields CATDSGGRAAYEQYF.

The chain has TRBV5-1 and TRBJ2-1; 9 bases agree with TRBD2. The CDR3 is made up of 14 amino acids. The ends lost 5 bases at V and 11 bases at J; junction bases unmatched: 11. Germline CDR1 SGHRS, CDR2 YFSETQ. The CDR3 region has the DNA TGCGCCAGCAGTATAGCGGGGGACTCTAATCAGCAGTTCTTC. Protein sequence: CASSIAGDSNQQFF.